This T cell receptor (beta chain) appears in the sequencing data of a study of cytomegalovirus exposure and HLA in healthy donors. Germline CDR1 reads SEHNR; CDR2 reads FQNEAQ (reference sequence). With 0 bases removed from V and 4 bases from J, the gap between germline ends came to 12 bases. The CDR3 is 15 amino acids. 13 Jbeta primers and 60 Vbeta primers were used for the PCR. Profiled with immunoSEQ multiplex PCR; TCRdb holds only in-frame clones, not every one. There are roughly 99,000 clones in the sample; approximately 75% occur only once, and around 3.8% lies in the top ten. Study-level points and caveats: Sequencing depth across donors, presence/absence analyses assumed, was roughly uniform. TRBV6-2, TRBV6-3 and some other V segments were unresolvable in 87-base-pair reads.

Although they were nominally healthy when sampled, donors likely had unrecorded immune exposures. For this clone: What it binds is unknown.

This sequence was found in a woman in her forties in good health and CMV-seronegative. The V call is TRBV7-9, the J call TRBJ1-2, with no clear D. The sample was PBMCs. The CDR3 reads CASSLAEGGSYGYTF. In DNA form, the CDR3 reads TGTGCCAGCAGCTTAGCGGAGGGCGGCTCCTATGGCTACACCTTC.